A selection of T cell receptor beta chains follows, all from one sample in a study of T cells in Graves' hyperthyroidism and ophthalmopathy. Using its own MiXCR run on the multiplex PCR reads, TCRdb lists one record per CDR3 protein. The sample shows hundreds of thousands of distinct CDR3 sequences, 15% to 19% of them seen only once. The sample taken for sequencing was blood. The receptor set was obtained from a woman between 18 and 29 years old with Graves' hyperthyroidism that later progressed to Graves' ophthalmopathy. The CDR3 runs from the conserved cysteine through the conserved F or W. Clone size appears in some rows only: once, few, many, or a class for an expanded clone.

>NA|TRBV5-1
CASRQEGGAGNTIYF
>many|TRBV6-2/TRBV6-3
CASSYGADPEGNQPQHF
>NA|TRBV30
CAWSEGPYQPQHF
>NA|TRBV29-1
CSVAARDEQFF
>many|TRBV2
CASSVYPRGMGYGYTF
>many|TRBV12-3/TRBV12-4
CASSFSGDTQYF
>many|TRBV11-3
CASSRTSGRGDNEQFF
>many|TRBV18
CASSAGQGNTGELFF
>many|TRBV28
CASTLGLATQETQYF
>few|TRBV5-1
CASSLRSSATKETQYF
>NA|TRBV6-1
CASGQWAGGRSEQFF
>few|TRBV2
CASSHRGDEKLFF
>NA|TRBV27
CASSLGVAGRYYGYTF
>many|TRBV7-9
CATSVPGLPSYEQYF
>many|TRBV2
CASRAGDTPRDEQFF
>NA|TRBV20-1
CSARTVAKNIQYF
>NA|TRBV7-2
CASSLVGTSGVREQFF
>many|TRBV7-2
CASSSGPRGYEQYF
>few|TRBV5-6
CASSLGTPVAKNIQYF
>NA|TRBV28
CASKRTGISGYTF
>many|TRBV10-1
CASSESKGLTDTQYF
>NA|TRBV28
CASYEGTYNSPLHF
>many|TRBV12-3/TRBV12-4
CASSHGGSETQYF
>many|TRBV2
CASSEWTLTNTGELFF
>once|TRBV6-1
CASSEGGTRRETQYF
>NA|TRBV5-1
CASSLGEASNQPQHF
>many|TRBV6-5
CASSYRAPYEQYF